The next 3 T cell receptor beta chains were all read from a single sample in a study of identical twins. MiXCR, run by TCRdb on the 5' RACE reads, gives a single entry per CDR3 protein. The sample shows roughly 1,500,000 distinct CDR3 sequences, 32% of them seen only once. The sequencing input was cord blood. These receptors originate from a newborn girl in good health.

The chain recombines TRBV5-5 with TRBJ1-2; 9 positions match TRBD1. This CDR3 is built from 14 residues. With 4 bases clipped from V and 8 bases from J, the junction kept 9 bases outside the gene matches. Germline lookup yields CDR1 SGHKS and CDR2 YYEKEE (reference sequence). CDR3 bases: TGTGCCAGCAGCCTACCGGGACAGGGTAAAGGCTACACCTTC. The encoded protein is CASSLPGQGKGYTF.

The chain uses TRBV14 and TRBJ1-2; TRBD1 aligns across 9 bases. The CDR3 length is 15 residues. Germline V gives CDR1 SGHDN, CDR2 FVKESK. V shed 4 bases and J 6 bases; nucleotides not matched to a gene: 9. CDR3 loop: CASSLIAGTGNGYTF. The CDR3 coding sequence is TGTGCCAGCAGCCTCATTGCCGGGACAGGGAATGGCTACACCTTC.

This clonotype was found a few times. V usage is TRBV27 and J usage is TRBJ1-2, with D unclear. This CDR3 contains 15 residues. V was trimmed by 0 bases and J by 1 base, leaving 9 bases between them. Germline lookup yields CDR1 MNHEY and CDR2 SMNVEV (reference sequence). The CDR3, as DNA: TGTGCCAGCAGTTTATCGATCGGCAATAACTATGGCTACACCTTC. This encodes CASSLSIGNNYGYTF.